The 11 T cell receptor beta chains reported below all come from one sample, sequenced in a study of cytomegalovirus exposure and HLA in healthy donors. In the PCR, 60 Vbeta and 13 Jbeta primers were used. Measured with immunoSEQ multiplex PCR; TCRdb has only the in-frame clones, and not every one. This table has about 190,000 clones, around 79% appearing once. The sample was PBMCs. The source is a woman in her late teens or twenties in good health and CMV-seronegative.

The rearrangement links TRBV2 to TRBJ2-5; 8 bases agree with TRBD1. Germline V gene sequence: CDR1 SNHLY, CDR2 FYNNEI. This CDR3 region has 15 residues. J gave up 2 bases and V 0 bases, and 2 bases lay outside the gene matches. CDR3 nucleotide sequence: TGTGCCAGCAGTGAAGCGGACAGGGCACAAGAGACCCAGTACTTC. It translates to CASSEADRAQETQYF.

The chain uses TRBV28 and TRBJ1-1; TRBD1 is a possible D gene (6 bases). The germline CDR1 and CDR2 sequences are MDHEN and SYDVKM. The V end lost 5 bases, the J end lost 8 bases, and 18 bases lay between the germline ends. The CDR3 has 14 residues. CDR3 loop: CASSPISVGTEAFF. The CDR3 bases are TGTGCCAGCAGTCCCATATCGGTGGGGACAGAAGCTTTCTTT.

The rearrangement joins TRBV5-1 to TRBJ2-1, with a tentative D call TRBD1 (6 bases). There are 14 residues in the CDR3. The V gene's germline CDR1 is SGHRS and CDR2 YFSETQ. V shed 4 bases and J shed 2 bases, with 10 bases lying between them. The CDR3: CASSKQGPYNEQFF. In DNA, the CDR3 is TGCGCCAGCAGCAAACAGGGTCCCTACAATGAGCAGTTCTTC.

This clone was counted a single time. The chain employs TRBV5-1 and TRBJ1-1; D is perhaps TRBD1 (5 bases). From germline, CDR1 is SGHRS and CDR2 YFSETQ. V lost 3 bases to trimming and J lost 1 base, with 10 bases between them. CDR3 length: 14 residues. The CDR3 here is CASSSLTGNTEAFF. Here the CDR3 DNA reads TGCGCCAGCAGCTCGCTTACAGGGAACACTGAAGCTTTCTTT.

The chain recombines TRBV7-9 with TRBJ1-1, with D tentatively TRBD1 (5 bases). The CDR3 runs 14 residues. Germline V gene lookup returns CDR1 SEHNR and CDR2 FQNEAQ (reference sequence). V lost 1 base, J lost 2 bases, and 8 bases lay in between. This chain's CDR3 is CASSLGRGNTEAFF. The CDR3 DNA is TGTGCCAGCAGCTTAGGAAGGGGAAACACTGAAGCTTTCTTT. The variable domain in full, completed from reference TRBV7-9 and TRBJ1-1, reads DTGVSQNPRHKITKRGQNVTFRCDPISEHNRLYWYRQTLGQGPEFLTYFQNEAQLEKSRLLSDRFSAERPKGSFSTLEIQRTEQGDSAMYLCASSLGRGNTEAFFGQGTRLTVV.

The rearrangement uses TRBV29-1 and TRBJ2-5, with 8 bases aligning to TRBD1. The CDR3 contains 14 residues. With V trimmed by 4 bases and J by 4 bases, 8 bases remained unmatched. Germline-derived CDR1 and CDR2 are SQVTM and ANQGSEA. This CDR3 is CSVGLGRGRETQYF. The CDR3 region has the DNA TGCAGCGTTGGGTTGGGCAGGGGGCGAGAGACCCAGTACTTC.

This clone was counted once. The chain couples TRBV5-6 to TRBJ1-5; 12 bases are a match to TRBD1. V dropped 2 bases and J dropped 7; count of bases not matched to a gene: 7. Germline CDR1 and CDR2: SGHDT and YYEEEE. The CDR3 length is 16 residues. Written as DNA, the CDR3 is TGTGCCAGCAGCTTCACCGGGACAGGGGGCCGCCAGCCCCAGCATTTT. Translating it yields CASSFTGTGGRQPQHF.

The chain has TRBV7-9 and TRBJ2-2; 8 bases align to TRBD1. The germline CDR1 and CDR2 sequences are SEHNR and FQNEAQ (reference sequence). V lost 5 bases and J lost 5; bases outside the gene matches: 4. The CDR3 extends over 14 amino acids. In DNA, the CDR3 is TGTGCCAGCAGCCCTAACAGGGGGACCGGGGAGCTGTTTTTT. It translates to CASSPNRGTGELFF.

This chain uses TRBV7-8 with TRBJ1-6; a possible D gene is TRBD1 (5 bases). The germline V gene encodes CDR1 SGHVS and CDR2 FQNEAQ. Trimming removed 5 bases at V and 6 bases at J, with 14 bases between. The CDR3 is 15 residues long. CDR3 coding DNA: TGTGCCAGCAGCCGGGAGAGACAGATTAATTCACCCCTCCACTTT. As protein: CASSRERQINSPLHF.

This clone came up a few times. The V call is TRBV6-6, the J call TRBJ1-1; D is possibly TRBD1 (5 bases). The CDR3 is 15 amino acids. Deletions cut 0 bases from V and 5 bases from J, with 13 bases between. CDR1 and CDR2 (germline): MNHNY, SVGAGI (reference sequence). The CDR3 bases are TGTGCCAGCAGTTACTCCCCCAGGGAGGAAACTGAAGCTTTCTTT. Its protein product is CASSYSPREETEAFF.

This sequence joins TRBV27 and TRBJ2-7; 10 bases line up with TRBD1. The CDR3 contains 16 residues. Germline V gene lookup returns CDR1 MNHEY and CDR2 SMNVEV (reference sequence). The V gene end was trimmed by 6 bases and the J gene end by 5 bases; junction bases not matched to a gene: 13. CDR3 DNA sequence: TGTGCCAGCAGCTCTACGCGACAGGGGGCGTACCACGAGCAGTACTTC. Its translation: CASSSTRQGAYHEQYF.